These T cell receptor beta chains were read from a single sample in a study of tumor-infiltrating lymphocytes in primary liver carcinoma. TCRdb re-analysed the multiplex PCR reads in MiXCR, keeping a single row per CDR3 protein. The sample carries a few hundred thousand distinct CDR3 sequences, almost 60% recorded once. Sequenced material: peripheral blood. These receptors all come from a woman aged 30 to 39 with primary liver carcinoma and hepatitis B virus infection. CDR3s include the opening cysteine and the closing phenylalanine or tryptophan. A D gene is named only where the DNA matches it firmly. Only some rows state a clone size, as once, few, many or a class for expanded clones.

d_call j_call clone_size v_call cdr3_aa cdr3_nt
. TRBJ2-5 . TRBV12-3/TRBV12-4 CASSSREANQETQYF TGTGCCAGCAGTTCAAGGGAAGCGAACCAAGAGACCCAGTACTTC
. TRBJ2-5 . TRBV12-5 CASGLSRRNVETQYF TGTGCTAGTGGTCTTAGCAGGAGAAATGTAGAGACCCAGTACTTC
. TRBJ2-7 many TRBV11-2 CASTSRTGYEQYF TGTGCCAGCACCTCACGTACCGGTTACGAGCAGTACTTC
. TRBJ2-3 few TRBV4-3 CASSQRTGSGDTQYF TGCGCCAGCAGCCAGCGGACAGGTAGCGGAGATACGCAGTATTTT
. TRBJ1-2 . TRBV11-3 CASILRGHGYTF TGTGCCAGCATCTTAAGGGGCCATGGCTACACCTTT
. TRBJ2-3 once TRBV11-2 CASSFTQFDMQYF TGTGCCAGCAGCTTTACCCAGTTCGATATGCAGTATTTT
TRBD1 TRBJ2-7 many TRBV29-1 CSVDLDRGQGQYF TGCAGCGTTGATCTGGACAGGGGGCAGGGGCAGTACTTC
. TRBJ2-1 . TRBV11-1 CASSLARSGNEQLF TGTGCCAGCAGCTTAGCTCGTTCCGGCAATGAGCAGCTCTTC
TRBD1 TRBJ1-2 . TRBV6-1 CATSVPGGQGEGYTF TGTGCCACCAGTGTTCCTGGAGGACAGGGGGAAGGCTACACCTTC
. TRBJ2-1 . TRBV6-2/TRBV6-3 CARRGNEQFF TGTGCCAGGAGGGGAAATGAGCAGTTCTTC
. TRBJ2-3 few TRBV28 CATRDNTDTQYF TGTGCCACCCGGGACAACACAGATACGCAGTATTTT
. TRBJ1-1 once TRBV30 CAWTPMVIAEAFF TGTGCCTGGACTCCCATGGTTATCGCTGAAGCTTTCTTT
. TRBJ2-5 . TRBV30 CAWSMGLETQYF TGTGCCTGGAGTATGGGACTGGAGACCCAGTACTTC
. TRBJ1-1 . TRBV7-8 CASSLTGPMNTEAFF TGTGCCAGCAGCTTAACGGGGCCCATGAACACTGAAGCTTTCTTT
TRBD2 TRBJ2-7 many TRBV6-2/TRBV6-3 CASSPGGRARRFSYEQYF TGTGCCAGCAGTCCGGGCGGGAGGGCACGTCGTTTTTCCTACGAGCAGTACTTC
. TRBJ1-2 . TRBV12-3/TRBV12-4 CASSLSGVPYVGYTF TGTGCCAGCAGTTTGTCGGGGGTTCCCTATGTTGGCTACACCTTC
. TRBJ2-4 many TRBV12-3/TRBV12-4 CASTLKSGIAKNIQYF TGTGCCAGCACTCTAAAGTCCGGAATAGCCAAAAACATTCAGTACTTC
. TRBJ1-1 many TRBV29-1 CSVEAQQNTEAFF TGCAGCGTTGAAGCACAGCAGAACACTGAAGCTTTCTTT
. TRBJ2-7 . TRBV6-2/TRBV6-3 CAGSYSGTFSYEQYF TGTGCCGGCAGTTACTCCGGGACTTTCTCCTACGAGCAGTACTTC
. TRBJ2-7 . TRBV11-2 CASSRGGAVYEQYF TGTGCCAGCAGCCGTGGCGGGGCCGTATACGAGCAGTACTTC
. TRBJ2-1 . TRBV6-2/TRBV6-3 CASSRTKVEQLF TGTGCCAGCAGTCGGACTAAGGTTGAGCAGTTATTC
TRBD2 TRBJ2-3 . TRBV5-1 CASRTSGTTDTQYF TGCGCCAGCCGGACTAGCGGGACCACAGATACGCAGTATTTT